This T cell receptor (beta chain) was retrieved from a study of T-cell reconstitution after alpha-beta-depleted transplantation in children (dated by TCRdb to the mid-2010s). With regard to the full study: Using TCR repertoire profiling, the study followed T-cell immune reconstitution in a quantitative way in children after TCRalphabeta/CD19-depleted allogeneic hematopoietic cell transplantation.

Library preparation employed PCR. TCRdb lists the instrument as Illumina HiSeq 2500. Molecular barcoding was employed in the preparation of TCR libraries, with unique molecular identifiers being used to normalize TCRbeta repertoire quantification. Through fastp at Q25 and MiXCR, TCRdb rebuilt clones from the public reads, retaining in-frame beta chains. Rows merge per CDR3 protein into single entries with the most common DNA and genes. This sample lists more than 500,000 distinct CDR3 sequences; about an eighth were detected once. Clones ranked in the top ten supply around 15% of the sample. Overall study outcomes, separate from this receptor: In some patients, high TCRbeta diversity at day 60 was attributed to recipient T cells and intrathymic progenitors that had survived conditioning. The apparently early recovery of alphabetaT-cell counts about two months after transplant reportedly depended on only several hundred rapidly expanded clones that came from non-depleted graft cells. The frequencies of hyperexpanded clones fell over the following months, and after one year, T-cell counts and TCRbeta diversity were mostly attributed to newly produced T cells.

The sample's treatment or condition label is to be understood as: allogeneic hematopoietic cell transplantation with graft depleted of TCRalphabeta T cells and CD19 B cells. The children who served as transplant recipients had been given grafts of TCRalphabeta/CD19-depleted allogeneic hematopoietic cells. This clonotype was detected a few times. Its recognized antigen is unknown. Base-call qualities are not available, and no considerably larger clone is one nucleotide away. The cysteine opens and the phenylalanine closes a CDR3 of 18 amino acids. The DNA shown is the 54-base CDR3, in frame from base 1. The germline V gene supplies CDR1 LGHNA and CDR2 YSLEER. The junction carries 15 bases between V and J, which are trimmed by 1 base and 2 bases respectively.

The material sequenced was PBMCs, mostly from graft donor cells, taken 180 days after TCRalphabeta/CD19-depleted stem cell transplant. The clonotype originates from a female patient aged 2-9 years who had a stem cell transplant for aplastic anemia, so the T cells may come from the graft donor. The chain couples TRBV4-3 to TRBJ1-6; the D gene is not confidently resolved. For the CDR3, the sequence is CASSQGMDGKAYNSPLHF. The nucleotide sequence reads as follows: TGCGCCAGCAGCCAAGGGATGGACGGGAAAGCCTATAATTCACCCCTCCACTTT.